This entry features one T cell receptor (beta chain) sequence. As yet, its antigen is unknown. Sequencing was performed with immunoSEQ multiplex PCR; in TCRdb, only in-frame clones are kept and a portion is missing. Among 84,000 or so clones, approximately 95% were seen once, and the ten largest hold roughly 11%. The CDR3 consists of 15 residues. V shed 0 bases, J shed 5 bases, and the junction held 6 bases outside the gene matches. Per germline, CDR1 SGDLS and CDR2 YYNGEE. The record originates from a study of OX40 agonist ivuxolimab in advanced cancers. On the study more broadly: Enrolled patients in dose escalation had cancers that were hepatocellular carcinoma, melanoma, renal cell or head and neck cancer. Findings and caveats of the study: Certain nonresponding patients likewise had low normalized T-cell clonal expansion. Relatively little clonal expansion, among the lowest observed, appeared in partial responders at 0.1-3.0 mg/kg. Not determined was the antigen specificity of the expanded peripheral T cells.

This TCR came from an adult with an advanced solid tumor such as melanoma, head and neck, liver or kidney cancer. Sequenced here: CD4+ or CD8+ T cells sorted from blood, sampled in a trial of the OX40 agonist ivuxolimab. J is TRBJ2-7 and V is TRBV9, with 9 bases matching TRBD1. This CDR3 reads CASSVEGTGTNEQYF. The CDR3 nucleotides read TGTGCCAGCAGCGTAGAAGGGACAGGGACCAACGAGCAGTACTTC.